This T cell receptor (beta chain) appears in the sequencing data of a study of T-cell memory formation after mild COVID-19. As for the study in general: Largely donor-specific sequence clusters came from a couple of donors.

In germline, CDR1 is SGHDT, CDR2 YYEEEE. The CDR3 loop spans 16 amino acids. V lost 1 base to trimming and J lost 2 bases, with 13 bases between them. Each CDR3 protein gets one entry after TCRdb re-called the 5' RACE reads with MiXCR. The table has fewer than 700,000 distinct CDR3 sequences, roughly 18% seen once; the top ten hold 9.5% to 15%. The sequencing sample was made of PBMCs or a T cell subset sorted from them (not recorded which). This chain joins TRBV5-6 and TRBJ2-1; a weak D match, TRBD1 (6 bases). The sequence came from an adult woman who had mild COVID-19 (a few samples of this study predate the infection). Cell type and time point are not known. The CDR3 DNA is TGTGCCAGCAGCTTGATTGGTGGGGACACCTACAATGAGCAGTTCTTC. It codes for CASSLIGGDTYNEQFF.